This TCR beta chain is drawn from a study of cytomegalovirus exposure and HLA in healthy donors. Of note for this clone: Its antigen is as yet unknown.

Whole-study findings and limits: The listing of roughly 160 TCR beta chains classed them as cytomegalovirus-associated. Trimming of TCR beta V- and J-genes showed a link, identified in a later analysis, to a missense DCLRE1C variant.

PCR amplification relied on 60 Vbeta primers (plus 13 Jbeta primers). Profiling relied on immunoSEQ multiplex PCR, and the TCRdb table lists in-frame clones only, not all of them. The repertoire has 75,000 to 90,000 clones, over 70% of them found once; the top ten carry approximately 20%. This receptor was obtained from a middle-aged woman in good health and CMV-seropositive. Sequencing used PBMCs.

Written as DNA, the CDR3 is TGCGCCAGCAGCTTGGCTCTAGCGGGGCCGGGGGCTCTGGATGAGCAGTTCTTC. Its translation: CASSLALAGPGALDEQFF. V and J are TRBV5-1 and TRBJ2-1; TRBD2 matches 9 bases. J lost 8 bases, V lost 0 bases, and 15 bases had no gene match. This CDR3 is 18 amino acids long. Per germline, CDR1 SGHRS and CDR2 YFSETQ.